This TCR beta chain emerged from a study of tumor and adjacent non-tumor tissue in lung cancer. Study background: Patients comprised some eleven adenocarcinoma, a couple of squamous cell carcinoma and 1 small cell lung cancer.

Notes on the study in general: Shorter survival was associated with higher TCR diversity in tumors.

This sample's RNA came from whole unsorted tissue. More than 3 cm separated this lung sample from the edge of the tumor. TCRbeta libraries were built with three rounds of nested PCR, modified from ARM-PCR. TCRdb re-called the multiplex PCR reads with MiXCR, one entry per CDR3 protein. The sample shows 35,000 to 55,000 distinct CDR3 sequences, 60% to 65% of them seen only once. Germline values: CDR1 PRHDT, CDR2 FYEKMQ (reference sequence). CDR3 length equals 17 residues. Remarks on this clonotype: Antigen specificity is unknown. Being one base from a much bigger clone, this may be a read error.

The sequencing input was distant non-tumor lung tissue. This rearrangement joins TRBV13 to TRBJ2-7, with D perhaps matching TRBD1 or TRBD2 (6 bases each). The clonotype comes from a woman aged 40-49 years with non-small cell lung cancer. The CDR3 region is CASSLERRDTISYERYF. CDR3 sequence (DNA): TGTGCCAGCAGCTTAGAGCGGAGGGACACAATCTCCTACGAGCGGTACTTC.